This record concerns one TCR beta chain sequence. Mouse gene names apply. The DNA ends 4 residues before the CDR3 does, and the rest of the CDR3 is filled in from the germline J gene. Extracted RNA was reverse transcribed into cDNA, the sequencing template. Sequencing was performed with immunoSEQ multiplex PCR; in TCRdb, only in-frame clones are kept and a portion is missing. This record lists roughly 260,000 clones, none seen once only, and the top ten clones contain 0.9% to 1.5%. The sample belongs to a study of CD8+ T cells in alopecia areata. Across the study: Grafted skin came from C3H/HeJ donors with spontaneous alopecia (roughly 6-13 months old) and was placed on approximately 7-10-week-old female C3H/HeJ mice.

Combined cutaneous lymph node cells underwent sorting by CD4, CD8alpha, NKG2D, NKG2ACE and additional markers. Germline CDR1 MNHDT, CDR2 YYDKIL. The CDR3 consists of 13 residues. This sequence was found in a C3H/HeJ mouse with alopecia areata. The strain's MHC: H2-k. The V and J genes are TRBV17 and TRBJ1-1; a weak D match, TRBD1 (6 bases). Sample: CD4+ T cells sorted from a lymph node. Incomplete CDR3 DNA: TGTGCTAGCAGTAGGAGGGGGGGGCGA. Protein product: CASSRRGGR. The whole CDR3 is CASSRRGGREVFF.